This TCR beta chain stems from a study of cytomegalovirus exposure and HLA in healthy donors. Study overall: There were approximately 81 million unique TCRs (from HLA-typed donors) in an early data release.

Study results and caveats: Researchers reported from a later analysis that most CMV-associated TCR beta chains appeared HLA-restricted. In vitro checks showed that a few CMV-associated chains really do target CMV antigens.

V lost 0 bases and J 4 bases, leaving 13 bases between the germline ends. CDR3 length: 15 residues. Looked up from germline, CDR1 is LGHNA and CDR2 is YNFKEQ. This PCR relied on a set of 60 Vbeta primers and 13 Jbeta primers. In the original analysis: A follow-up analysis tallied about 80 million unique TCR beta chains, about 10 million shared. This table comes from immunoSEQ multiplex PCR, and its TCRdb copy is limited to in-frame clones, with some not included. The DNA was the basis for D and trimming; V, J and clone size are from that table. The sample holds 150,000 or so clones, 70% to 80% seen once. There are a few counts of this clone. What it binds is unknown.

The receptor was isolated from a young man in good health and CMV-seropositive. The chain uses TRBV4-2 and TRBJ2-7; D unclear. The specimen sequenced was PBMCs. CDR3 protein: CASSQEGGGSYEQYF. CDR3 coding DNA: TGTGCCAGCAGCCAAGAAGGTGGCGGATCGTACGAGCAGTACTTC.